This passage covers 22 T cell receptor beta chains from one sample sequenced in a study of radiation and T cells in renal cell carcinoma. Produced via immunoSEQ multiplex PCR; TCRdb's table is partial and in-frame only. The repertoire holds 94,000 or so clones, with under 90% as singletons. The sample's time point: baseline pretreatment blood. The treatment is: 15 Gy SBRT to primary tumor, nephrectomy 4 weeks later. This sample comprised blood, obtained from a patient whose treatment included radiotherapy and nephrectomy. The source is a man in his 60s with renal cell carcinoma.

This chain connects TRBV4-1 to TRBJ2-7; D ambiguous. CDR3 length: 14 residues. The germline CDR1 and CDR2 sequences are MGHRA and YSYEKL. The V and J ends lost 6 bases and 2 bases respectively, with 14 bases between them. The CDR3 sequence: CASSLEPLAYEQYF. The CDR3 nucleotides are TGCGCCAGCAGTCTGGAGCCTCTTGCCTACGAGCAGTACTTC.

This sequence joins TRBV11-3 and TRBJ2-1; D perhaps matches TRBD1 (6 bases). The CDR3 spans 15 residues. V gave up 0 bases and J gave up 5 bases, with 11 bases separating them. Germline lookup yields CDR1 SGHNT and CDR2 YENEEA. Here the CDR3 DNA reads TGTGCCAGCAGCTTAGACAGGGGCACAAACAATGAGCAGTTCTTC. Its translation is CASSLDRGTNNEQFF.

The sample holds a few counts of this clone. The J gene is TRBJ2-3, the V gene TRBV5-1; TRBD2 might be the D (6 bases). Germline V gives CDR1 SGHRS, CDR2 YFSETQ. This CDR3 is 16 amino acids long. V was clipped by 7 bases and J by 10 bases, with 28 bases between them. This CDR3 reads CASGIGPAGGQSSQYF. Here the CDR3 DNA reads TGCGCCAGCGGTATTGGGCCGGCCGGAGGGCAGAGTTCGCAGTATTTT.

The CDR3 protein is CASSLALAPSYNEQFF. The CDR3 nucleotides read TGTGCCAGCAGCTTGGCCCTAGCGCCCTCCTACAATGAGCAGTTCTTC. V and J are TRBV5-4 and TRBJ2-1; D perhaps matches TRBD2 (6 bases). V lost 0 bases to trimming and J lost 0 bases, with 10 bases between them. The CDR3 loop spans 16 amino acids. Germline CDR1 and CDR2: SGHNT and YYREEE (reference sequence).

This rearrangement joins TRBV5-1 to TRBJ2-5, with 10 bases fitting TRBD1. Germline-derived CDR1 and CDR2 are SGHRS and YFSETQ. This CDR3 comprises 16 residues. V was pared by 0 bases and J by 0 bases, with 2 bases of the junction left unmatched. Here the CDR3 reads CASSLGGTGDQETQYF. CDR3 sequence (DNA): TGCGCCAGCAGCTTGGGGGGGACAGGGGACCAAGAGACCCAGTACTTC.

This chain joins TRBV4-3 and TRBJ2-1; 10 bases agree with TRBD1. Germline CDR1 and CDR2: LGHNA and YSLEER. V shed 1 base and J 4 bases; nucleotides not matched to a gene: 7. The CDR3 loop spans 17 amino acids. As DNA, the CDR3 is TGCGCCAGCAGCCAAGGCGCCGGGACAGGGGTTTACAATGAGCAGTTCTTC. It specifies CASSQGAGTGVYNEQFF.

The chain carries TRBV7-3 and TRBJ2-7, with 10 bases lining up with TRBD2. The V gene's germline CDR1 is SGHTA and CDR2 FQGTGA. Germline trimming cut 5 bases from V and 7 bases from J; bases unmatched to any gene: 11. The CDR3 is made up of 15 amino acids. This chain's CDR3 is CASSHSGTSDWEQYF. In nucleotides, the CDR3 is TGTGCCAGCAGCCACTCCGGGACTAGCGACTGGGAGCAGTACTTC.

The V call is TRBV7-2, the J call TRBJ1-5; perhaps TRBD1 as D (6 bases). Trimming took 1 base from V and 1 from J, leaving 17 bases between them. This CDR3 comprises 18 residues. The germline gives CDR1 SGHTA, CDR2 FQGNSA. The CDR3 loop is CASSLVVGGRGSNQPQHF. The CDR3 region has the DNA TGTGCCAGCAGCTTAGTAGTAGGAGGCAGGGGAAGCAATCAGCCCCAGCATTTT. Filled out from reference TRBV7-2 and TRBJ1-5, the complete variable domain reads GAGVSQSPSNKVTEKGKDVELRCDPISGHTALYWYRQSLGQGLEFLIYFQGNSAPDKSGLPSDRFSAERTGGSVSTLTIQRTQQEDSAVYLCASSLVVGGRGSNQPQHFGDGTRLSIL.

This clone has just a few counts. The chain is built from TRBV15 and TRBJ2-6; a possible D gene is TRBD1 (5 bases). This CDR3 has 16 residues. Trimming pared 1 base from V and 4 bases from J, leaving 11 bases between. Germline V gene sequence: CDR1 LNHNV, CDR2 YYDKDF (reference sequence). The CDR3 loop reads CATSRGGADGANVLTF. The CDR3 DNA follows: TGTGCCACCAGCAGAGGGGGCGCGGACGGGGCCAACGTCCTGACTTTC.

V usage is TRBV15 and J usage is TRBJ2-7; 9 nucleotides align to TRBD2. The CDR3 contains 14 residues. Germline loops: CDR1 LNHNV, CDR2 YYDKDF (reference sequence). Trimming took 6 bases from V and 6 from J; bases not matched to a gene: 9. The DNA for the CDR3 is TGTGCCACCAGGAGGGCGGGAGGGCCGTCCGAGCAGTACTTC. This translates into CATRRAGGPSEQYF.

This clone was seen more than once but under ten times. This chain connects TRBV2 to TRBJ1-1, with D possibly being TRBD1 (6 bases). The CDR3 consists of 14 residues. Germline assignment: CDR1 SNHLY and CDR2 FYNNEI. V lost 6 bases and J lost 8, with 19 bases in between. The chain's CDR3 is CASRRLSGEVEAFF. Written as DNA, the CDR3 is TGTGCCAGCAGGAGGCTCTCAGGGGAGGTGGAAGCTTTCTTT. Based on the CDR3 plus reference TRBV2 and TRBJ1-1, the full variable domain is EPEVTQTPSHQVTQMGQEVILRCVPISNHLYFYWYRQILGQKVEFLVSFYNNEISEKSEIFDDQFSVERPDGSNFTLKIRSTKLEDSAMYFCASRRLSGEVEAFFGQGTRLTVV.

The chain recombines TRBV9 with TRBJ1-2; D is unclear. CDR3 size: 12 residues. CDR1 and CDR2 (germline): SGDLS, YYNGEE. V lost 0 bases and J 8 bases, leaving 8 bases between the germline ends. DNA for the CDR3: TGTGCCAGCAGCGTAGCGGGCCAGGGCTACACCTTC. This translates into CASSVAGQGYTF.

The chain combines TRBV10-3 with TRBJ1-2; D not certain. V gave up 7 bases and J gave up 4 bases, with 16 bases separating them. The CDR3 has 14 amino acids. CDR1 is ENHRY, CDR2 SYGVKD, per germline. Here the CDR3 reads CAIKTPGPVYGYTF. CDR3 nucleotides: TGTGCCATCAAGACCCCGGGCCCCGTCTATGGCTACACCTTC.

The chain carries TRBV23-1 and TRBJ2-1; 13 bases map to TRBD2. TRBV23-1 has ORF status, its function being uncertain. V lost 8 bases and J lost 8; bases outside the gene matches: 12. The CDR3 covers 16 residues. This CDR3 is CASQDWGTSGTHEQFF. In DNA, the CDR3 is TGCGCCAGCCAGGACTGGGGGACTAGCGGGACCCATGAGCAGTTCTTC.

Only a few counts were recorded for this clone. The chain employs TRBV2 and TRBJ2-5; 7 bases map to TRBD2. The CDR3 sequence is 14 residues long. Germline loops: CDR1 SNHLY, CDR2 FYNNEI. Trimming cost V 0 bases and J 7 bases; bases outside gene matches: 5. CDR3 DNA: TGTGCCAGCAGTGAAGCGCGGGGGAGGGGGACCCAGTACTTC. Its translation: CASSEARGRGTQYF.

V usage is TRBV4-2 and J usage is TRBJ2-7; TRBD2 matches at 8 bases. The CDR3 sequence is 16 residues long. Germline CDR1 and CDR2: LGHNA and YNFKEQ. V lost 0 bases, J lost 1 base, and 5 bases stayed unmatched. The CDR3 coding sequence is TGTGCCAGCAGCCAAGATCAGGCTAGCGGGTCCTACGAGCAGTACTTC. This encodes CASSQDQASGSYEQYF.

The rearrangement links TRBV14 to TRBJ1-2; no firm D call. CDR1 and CDR2 (germline): SGHDN, FVKESK. V lost 0 bases and J 7 bases, leaving 3 bases between the germline ends. The CDR3 is 11 residues long. In DNA, the CDR3 is TGTGCCAGCAGCCAAGATACTGGCTACACCTTC. Amino acid sequence: CASSQDTGYTF.

V usage is TRBV5-1 and J usage is TRBJ1-4; D ambiguous. The germline CDR1 and CDR2 sequences are SGHRS and YFSETQ. V gave up 1 base and J gave up 7 bases, with 17 bases separating them. The CDR3 covers 16 residues. CDR3 sequence: CASSLRSYYNAEKLFF. CDR3 nucleotide sequence: TGCGCCAGCAGCTTGAGGTCTTATTACAACGCTGAAAAACTGTTTTTT.

V and J are TRBV7-6 and TRBJ2-3, with D possibly TRBD1 on 5 matching bases. The CDR3 is 12 residues long. Germline CDR1 and CDR2: SGHVS and FNYEAQ. V was shortened by 5 bases and J by 6 bases, with 9 bases between the two germline ends. CDR3 DNA sequence: TGTGCCAGCAGCCCCTCAGGGGATACGCAGTATTTT. This sequence encodes CASSPSGDTQYF.

The chain links TRBV5-1 to TRBJ2-5; perhaps TRBD2 as D (5 bases). This CDR3 has 13 residues. Per the germline V gene, CDR1 is SGHRS and CDR2 is YFSETQ. V was trimmed by 2 bases and J by 5 bases, leaving 10 bases between them. CDR3 in amino acids: CASSFSGEETQYF. The CDR3 DNA reads TGCGCCAGCAGCTTTAGTGGGGAGGAGACCCAGTACTTC.

The chain employs TRBV2 and TRBJ1-6; D ambiguous. V was cut by 6 bases and J by 7 bases, with 13 bases left in between. There are 14 residues in the CDR3. CDR1 is SNHLY and CDR2 is FYNNEI in the germline V gene. The CDR3 protein is CASRGRQNNSPLHF. DNA of the CDR3: TGTGCCAGCAGGGGGAGGCAGAACAATTCACCCCTCCACTTT.

The chain carries TRBV6-5 and TRBJ2-6; tentative D call: TRBD1 (6 bases). Trimming cost V 0 bases and J 0 bases, with 6 bases left between them. The CDR3 has 16 amino acids. Looked up from germline, CDR1 is MNHEY and CDR2 is SVGAGI. CDR3 sequence: CASSYSTGSGANVLTF. CDR3 DNA: TGTGCCAGCAGTTACTCGACAGGCTCTGGGGCCAACGTCCTGACTTTC.